This T cell receptor (beta chain) was sequenced for a study of T cells of healthy individuals. A single record per CDR3 protein comes from TCRdb applying MiXCR to the 5' RACE reads. The sample shows 40,000 to 65,000 distinct CDR3 sequences, roughly 15% of them seen only once. This clonotype was detected ten times or more. V lost 3 bases and J lost 7, with 16 bases in between. CDR3 size: 14 residues. Looked up from germline, CDR1 is DFQATT and CDR2 is SNEGSKA (reference sequence). This sequence joins TRBV20-1 and TRBJ2-1; D may be TRBD2 (6 bases). The sequence was obtained from a human donor in good health. CDR3 loop: CSASRPSVGNEQFF. DNA for the CDR3: TGCAGTGCTAGTAGGCCTAGCGTTGGGAATGAGCAGTTCTTC.